A single sample gave rise to the 32 T cell receptor beta chains below, sequenced in a study of a mutant IDH1 vaccine in newly diagnosed glioma. This sample's time point: week 23, last vaccination. In the vaccine, a single dose held 300 ug of the mutant IDH1 20-mer peptide, along with topical imiquimod. Some clones are missing from TCRdb's copy, which holds only in-frame ones; the method was immunoSEQ multiplex PCR. The data show 75,000 to 80,000 clones, around 83% seen once. Which antigens these TCRs recognize remains unknown. The source was PBMCs, collected from a glioma patient whose treatment included an IDH1 peptide vaccine. The source of these receptors is a woman aged 50 to 60 with glioma.

For this clone: Other DNA sequences in the same sample also yield this CDR3. J is TRBJ1-1 and V is TRBV20-1; D is unclear. The V gene's germline CDR1 is DFQATT and CDR2 SNEGSKA (reference sequence). The CDR3 covers 11 residues. Trimming removed 3 bases from V and 5 bases from J, with 7 bases in between. The CDR3 here is CSASRETEAFF. In DNA form, the CDR3 reads TGCAGTGCTAGTCGTGAGACTGAAGCTTTCTTT.

The chain uses TRBV18 and TRBJ2-7, with 9 bases matching TRBD2. Per germline, CDR1 KGHSH and CDR2 LQKENI. The CDR3 is 16 residues long. The ends lost 4 bases at V and 3 bases at J; junction bases unmatched: 10. This chain's CDR3 is CASSRDRTSDYYEQYF. The CDR3 nucleotides read TGTGCCAGCTCACGGGACCGGACTAGCGATTACTACGAGCAGTACTTC.

V usage is TRBV9 and J usage is TRBJ1-4; 8 nucleotides agree with TRBD1. The CDR3 loop spans 15 amino acids. V shed 0 bases, J shed 7 bases, and the junction held 5 bases outside the gene matches. Germline V gene sequence: CDR1 SGDLS, CDR2 YYNGEE. The CDR3 spells CASSVEDRVGEKLFF. Here the CDR3 DNA reads TGTGCCAGCAGCGTAGAGGACAGGGTCGGTGAAAAACTGTTTTTT.

This clone was seen a handful of times. This chain joins TRBV4-1 and TRBJ1-5; D is unclear. Germline V gene sequence: CDR1 MGHRA, CDR2 YSYEKL. The CDR3 spans 15 residues. With 1 base removed from V and 3 bases from J, the gap between germline ends came to 10 bases. The CDR3 sequence is CASSQVSAYNQPQHF. Written as DNA, the CDR3 is TGCGCCAGCAGCCAAGTCTCCGCCTACAATCAGCCCCAGCATTTT.

This clone was found once. The chain recombines TRBV5-1 with TRBJ2-1; D gene uncertain. This CDR3 spans 13 amino acids. Germline V gene lookup returns CDR1 SGHRS and CDR2 YFSETQ. V was trimmed by 4 bases and J by 6 bases, leaving 11 bases between them. The CDR3 DNA reads as TGCGCCAGCAGCCCCTATAACCTCAATGAGCAGTTCTTC. Translating it yields CASSPYNLNEQFF.

The chain combines TRBV4-1 with TRBJ2-7, with 13 bases lining up with TRBD2. There are 16 residues in the CDR3. V shed 3 bases, J shed 2 bases, and the junction held 4 bases outside the gene matches. Germline loops: CDR1 MGHRA, CDR2 YSYEKL. The CDR3 region is CASSQSLAGGPYEQYF. The CDR3 region has the DNA TGCGCCAGCAGCCAGTCACTAGCGGGAGGGCCCTACGAGCAGTACTTC.

The chain combines TRBV27 with TRBJ2-6; D is unclear. V lost 4 bases to trimming and J lost 0 bases, with 16 bases between them. The germline V gene has CDR1 MNHEY and CDR2 SMNVEV (reference sequence). The CDR3 covers 18 residues. CDR3 nucleotide sequence: TGTGCCAGCAGTTGGGGTCCAACTCTATTCTCTGGGGCCAACGTCCTGACTTTC. This gives the protein CASSWGPTLFSGANVLTF.

The rearrangement uses TRBV14 and TRBJ1-3; D gene uncertain. The V end was cut by 3 bases, the J end by 0 bases, with 15 bases between. The germline gives CDR1 SGHDN, CDR2 FVKESK. The CDR3 is made up of 17 amino acids. The CDR3 spells CASSHRKDWSSGNTIYF. CDR3 DNA sequence: TGTGCCAGCAGCCACCGAAAGGACTGGAGCTCTGGAAACACCATATATTTT.

The chain employs TRBV11-2 and TRBJ2-7; D possibly matches TRBD1 or TRBD2 (6 bases each). This CDR3 is 15 amino acids long. Germline values: CDR1 SGHAT, CDR2 FQNNGV. V lost 0 bases and J 4 bases, leaving 13 bases between the germline ends. CDR3 in DNA: TGTGCCAGCAGCTTAGATCGGGGGACACGTTACGAGCAGTACTTC. Protein: CASSLDRGTRYEQYF.

The chain carries TRBV6-5 and TRBJ2-3; possible D gene TRBD2, 6 bases. V was pared by 0 bases and J by 6 bases, with 10 bases between. Germline V lookup: CDR1 MNHEY, CDR2 SVGAGI. There are 14 residues in the CDR3. The CDR3 region has the DNA TGTGCCAGCAGTTACTCGCGGGGCGGGGATACGCAGTATTTT. As protein: CASSYSRGGDTQYF.

The rearrangement joins TRBV5-1 to TRBJ2-3, with 9 bases aligning to TRBD1. Looked up from germline, CDR1 is SGHRS and CDR2 is YFSETQ. This CDR3 has 12 residues. V lost 4 bases, J lost 14 bases, and 8 bases stayed unmatched. The CDR3 sequence is CASSMDRGKWYF. The CDR3 DNA is TGCGCCAGCAGCATGGACAGGGGCAAATGGTATTTT.

The chain combines TRBV11-1 with TRBJ2-5; D remains unclear. Germline CDR1 SGHAT, CDR2 FQDESV (reference sequence). With 7 bases removed from V and 5 bases from J, the gap between germline ends came to 17 bases. This CDR3 has 14 residues. The CDR3 nucleotides read TGTGCCAGCACCCAAGCCGACGGAGCCGAGACCCAGTACTTC. Translation gives CASTQADGAETQYF.

CDR3 coding DNA: TGTGCCAGCAAGGGGGTCGCCGCGGGCAATCAGCCCCAGCATTTT. It translates to CASKGVAAGNQPQHF. V usage is TRBV28 and J usage is TRBJ1-5; weak D call: TRBD1 (6 bases). Per germline, CDR1 MDHEN and CDR2 SYDVKM. This CDR3 region has 15 residues. Trimming left V 7 bases short and J 2 bases short, with 15 bases between.

V is TRBV19 and J is TRBJ2-2; D perhaps matches TRBD1 (5 bases). This CDR3 has 13 residues. CDR1 is LNHDA, CDR2 SQIVND, per germline (reference sequence). The V gene lost 3 bases and the J gene lost 8 bases, with 10 bases spanning the gap. The DNA of the CDR3 is TGTGCCAGTAGTATTGCAGGGCGGGGGGAGCTGTTTTTT. It yields the protein CASSIAGRGELFF. Based on the CDR3 plus reference TRBV19 and TRBJ2-2, the full variable domain is DGGITQSPKYLFRKEGQNVTLSCEQNLNHDAMYWYRQDPGQGLRLIYYSQIVNDFQKGDIAEGYSVSREKKESFPLTVTSAQKNPTAFYLCASSIAGRGELFFGEGSRLTVL.

CDR3 loop: CASSRHIGGYTF. The CDR3 DNA reads as TGTGCCAGCAGTCGTCACATCGGGGGCTACACCTTC. V and J are TRBV28 and TRBJ1-2; D is unresolved. The CDR3 is 12 amino acids. The V end lost 5 bases, the J end lost 8 bases, and 12 bases lay between the germline ends. In germline, CDR1 is MDHEN, CDR2 SYDVKM.

The chain recombines TRBV6-5 with TRBJ2-2, with D possibly being TRBD2 (5 bases). V lost 6 bases and J 0 bases, leaving 11 bases between the germline ends. CDR3 size: 15 residues. CDR1 MNHEY and CDR2 SVGAGI come from the germline V gene. CDR3 loop: CASSPPGANTGELFF. CDR3 sequence (DNA): TGTGCCAGCAGCCCCCCCGGGGCGAACACCGGGGAGCTGTTTTTT.

This clone was observed a single time. The chain links TRBV5-1 to TRBJ2-6; D ambiguous. Germline CDR1 SGHRS, CDR2 YFSETQ. V lost 0 bases, J lost 2 bases, and 6 bases lay in between. The CDR3 runs to 15 residues. CDR3 nucleotide sequence: TGCGCCAGCAGCTTGGAGGTGGCTGGGGCCAACGTCCTGACTTTC. As protein: CASSLEVAGANVLTF. Variable domain in full (rest from reference TRBV5-1 and TRBJ2-6): KAGVTQTPRYLIKTRGQQVTLSCSPISGHRSVSWYQQTPGQGLQFLFEYFSETQRNKGNFPGRFSGRQFSNSRSEMNVSTLELGDSALYLCASSLEVAGANVLTFGAGSRLTVL.

This clone was recorded a few times. This chain connects TRBV4-2 to TRBJ1-6; 7 positions agree with TRBD1. Germline V gene data show CDR1 as LGHNA and CDR2 as YNFKEQ. The CDR3 consists of 13 residues. V trimming: 1 base; J trimming: 15 bases; junction bases outside the gene matches: 6. This CDR3 reads CASSQALGQNLHF. The CDR3 region has the DNA TGTGCCAGCAGCCAAGCGCTGGGACAGAACCTCCACTTT.

This clone was counted a few times. This specimen includes other DNA sequences encoding the same CDR3. V usage is TRBV6-6 and J usage is TRBJ2-7; D call uncertain. Germline V gene sequence: CDR1 MNHNY, CDR2 SVGAGI (reference sequence). CDR3 length equals 12 residues. The V gene lost 5 bases and the J gene lost 1 base, with 6 bases spanning the gap. Here the CDR3 DNA reads TGTGCCAGCAGTCCGGCTTCCTACGAGCAGTACTTC. This sequence encodes CASSPASYEQYF.

V is TRBV5-4 and J is TRBJ2-3, with 10 bases aligning to TRBD2. Germline V lookup: CDR1 SGHNT, CDR2 YYREEE (reference sequence). With 0 bases clipped from V and 2 bases from J, the junction kept 3 bases outside the gene matches. The CDR3 has 16 amino acids. The CDR3 bases are TGTGCCAGCAGCTTGGTACTAGCGGGACTCACAGATACGCAGTATTTT. Translation: CASSLVLAGLTDTQYF.

This chain links TRBV6-1 with TRBJ2-1; D might be TRBD2 (5 bases). Germline V gene data show CDR1 as MNHNS and CDR2 as SASEGT. This CDR3 has 15 amino acids. V gave up 6 bases and J gave up 0 bases, with 12 bases separating them. The CDR3 region is CASSPNLASYNEQFF. In DNA, the CDR3 is TGTGCCAGCAGCCCAAACCTAGCCTCCTACAATGAGCAGTTCTTC.

The V and J genes are TRBV5-4 and TRBJ2-7; D perhaps matches TRBD2 (5 bases). This CDR3 is 14 amino acids long. Between the trimmed V and J ends, which lost 0 bases and 7 bases, there was a span of 14 bases. Germline CDR1 is SGHNT and CDR2 is YYREEE (reference sequence). The CDR3 loop is CASSLVGTTGEQYF. DNA of the CDR3: TGTGCCAGCAGCTTGGTGGGCACTACGGGGGAGCAGTACTTC.

This rearrangement joins TRBV15 to TRBJ2-7, with a tentative D call TRBD1 (6 bases). V was pared by 5 bases and J by 6 bases, with 14 bases between. The CDR3 is 13 amino acids. CDR1 LNHNV and CDR2 YYDKDF come from the germline V gene (reference sequence). The CDR3 region is CATSSTGLAEQYF. The CDR3 region has the DNA TGTGCCACCAGCTCAACAGGGTTAGCCGAGCAGTACTTC.

The chain combines TRBV2 with TRBJ2-2; 8 bases match TRBD1. From germline, CDR1 is SNHLY and CDR2 FYNNEI. The CDR3 contains 15 residues. Unmatched junction bases numbered 4, after V lost 6 bases and J lost 1 base. CDR3 DNA sequence: TGTGCCAGCAGAACCGGGACAGGGAACACCGGGGAGCTGTTTTTT. As protein: CASRTGTGNTGELFF.

The CDR3 here is CASSLSPRDEQFF. The CDR3 DNA reads TGTGCCAGCAGCTTATCACCCCGGGATGAGCAGTTCTTC. The chain joins TRBV7-3 to TRBJ2-1; D is unclear. V was trimmed by 2 bases and J by 8 bases, leaving 10 bases between them. In germline, CDR1 is SGHTA, CDR2 FQGTGA. CDR3 length: 13 amino acids. The full variable domain, its missing parts supplied by reference TRBV7-3 and TRBJ2-1, is GAGVSQTPSNKVTEKGKYVELRCDPISGHTALYWYRQSLGQGPEFLIYFQGTGAADDSGLPNDRFFAVRPEGSVSTLKIQRTERGDSAVYLCASSLSPRDEQFFGPGTRLTVL.

V and J are TRBV7-8 and TRBJ1-5, with unresolved D. This CDR3 contains 16 residues. The germline V gene encodes CDR1 SGHVS and CDR2 FQNEAQ. Deletions cut 5 bases from V and 2 bases from J, with 16 bases between. CDR3 in amino acids: CASSPYSQPGNQPQHF. DNA of the CDR3: TGTGCCAGCAGCCCCTACTCACAGCCTGGCAATCAGCCCCAGCATTTT. Variable domain in full (rest from reference TRBV7-8 and TRBJ1-5): GAGVSQSPRYKVAKRGQDVALRCDPISGHVSLFWYQQALGQGPEFLTYFQNEAQLDKSGLPSDRFFAERPEGSVSTLKIQRTQQEDSAVYLCASSPYSQPGNQPQHFGDGTRLSIL.

Comments on this clone: An end of the junction differs from the germline gene, which may be a read error. This rearrangement joins TRBV6-5 to TRBJ2-5, with D tentatively TRBD1 or TRBD2 (5 bases each). The DNA end is a closer match to TRBJ2-7, so the J assignment may be wrong. The CDR3 has 16 amino acids. From germline, CDR1 is MNHEY and CDR2 SVGAGI. The CDR3 DNA is TGTGCCAGCGGTTACTCGAATTGGGGGAGCTCCTACGAGCAGTACTTC. This encodes CASGYSNWGSSYEQYF.

The chain uses TRBV5-8 and TRBJ2-5; 7 positions agree with TRBD1. V gave up 8 bases and J gave up 5 bases; unmatched junction bases: 6. Germline values: CDR1 SGHTS, CDR2 YDEGEE. The CDR3 contains 12 residues. This CDR3 is CASTRGKETQYF. CDR3 sequence (DNA): TGTGCCAGTACCAGGGGGAAGGAGACCCAGTACTTC.

The chain carries TRBV30 and TRBJ2-5; 7 bases align to TRBD2. V shed 0 bases and J 4 bases; nucleotides not matched to a gene: 5. CDR1 and CDR2 from the germline V gene are GTSNPN and SVGIG (reference sequence). The CDR3 sequence is 14 residues long. In DNA form, the CDR3 reads TGTGCCTGGAGTGTGGGAGGGAATGGAGAGACCCAGTACTTC. The encoded protein is CAWSVGGNGETQYF.

The table lists this clone with a few counts. The V call is TRBV27, the J call TRBJ1-2; perhaps TRBD1 as D (5 bases). Per the germline V gene, CDR1 is MNHEY and CDR2 is SMNVEV (reference sequence). This CDR3 has 12 amino acids. V was trimmed by 6 bases and J by 5 bases, leaving 10 bases between them. The CDR3 coding sequence is TGTGCCAGCAGAGGGGCGCGGTATGGCTACACCTTC. Protein product: CASRGARYGYTF.

The chain is built from TRBV11-2 and TRBJ1-1; D gene uncertain. Per the germline V gene, CDR1 is SGHAT and CDR2 is FQNNGV. Trimming stripped 5 bases from V and 0 bases from J, with 10 bases between. The CDR3 consists of 14 residues. CDR3: CASSHDGVNTEAFF. In DNA form, the CDR3 reads TGTGCCAGCAGCCACGATGGGGTGAACACTGAAGCTTTCTTT.

V usage is TRBV5-1 and J usage is TRBJ2-5, with D possibly TRBD1 on 6 matching bases. Germline loops: CDR1 SGHRS, CDR2 YFSETQ. Trimming removed 4 bases at V and 2 bases at J, with 15 bases between. The CDR3 covers 15 residues. The CDR3 reads CASSPLGGWQETQYF. For the CDR3, the DNA is TGCGCCAGCAGCCCCCTAGGGGGTTGGCAAGAGACCCAGTACTTC. Drawing the rest from reference TRBV5-1 and TRBJ2-5, the complete variable domain is KAGVTQTPRYLIKTRGQQVTLSCSPISGHRSVSWYQQTPGQGLQFLFEYFSETQRNKGNFPGRFSGRQFSNSRSEMNVSTLELGDSALYLCASSPLGGWQETQYFGPGTRLLVL.